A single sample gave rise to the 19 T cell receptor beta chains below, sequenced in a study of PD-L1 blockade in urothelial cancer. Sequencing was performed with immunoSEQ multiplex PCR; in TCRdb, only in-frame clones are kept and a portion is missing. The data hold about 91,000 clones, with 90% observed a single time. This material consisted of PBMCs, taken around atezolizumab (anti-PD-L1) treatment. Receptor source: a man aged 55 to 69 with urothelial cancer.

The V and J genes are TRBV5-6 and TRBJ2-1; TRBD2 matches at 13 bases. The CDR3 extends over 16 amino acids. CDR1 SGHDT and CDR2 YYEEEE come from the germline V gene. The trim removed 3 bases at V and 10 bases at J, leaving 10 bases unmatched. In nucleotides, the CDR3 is TGTGCCAGCAGCTCGACTAGCGGGGGGTATGGCAAGGAGCAGTTCTTC. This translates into CASSSTSGGYGKEQFF.

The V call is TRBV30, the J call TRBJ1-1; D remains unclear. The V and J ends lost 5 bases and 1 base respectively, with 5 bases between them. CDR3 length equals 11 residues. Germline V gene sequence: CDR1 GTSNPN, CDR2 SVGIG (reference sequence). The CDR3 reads CAWEKNTEAFF. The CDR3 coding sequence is TGTGCCTGGGAGAAGAACACTGAAGCTTTCTTT.

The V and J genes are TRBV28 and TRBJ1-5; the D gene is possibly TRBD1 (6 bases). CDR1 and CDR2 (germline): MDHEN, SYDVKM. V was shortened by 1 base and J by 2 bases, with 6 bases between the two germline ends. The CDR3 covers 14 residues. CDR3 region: CASSLSGGNQPQHF. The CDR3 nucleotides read TGTGCCAGCAGTTTATCAGGGGGCAATCAGCCCCAGCATTTT.

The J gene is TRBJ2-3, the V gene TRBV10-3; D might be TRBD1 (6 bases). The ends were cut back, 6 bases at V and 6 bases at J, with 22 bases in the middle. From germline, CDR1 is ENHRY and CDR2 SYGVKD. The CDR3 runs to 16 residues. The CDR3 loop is CAIRTQRVQGGDTQYF. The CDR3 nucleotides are TGTGCCATCAGGACCCAGAGAGTACAGGGCGGTGATACGCAGTATTTT.

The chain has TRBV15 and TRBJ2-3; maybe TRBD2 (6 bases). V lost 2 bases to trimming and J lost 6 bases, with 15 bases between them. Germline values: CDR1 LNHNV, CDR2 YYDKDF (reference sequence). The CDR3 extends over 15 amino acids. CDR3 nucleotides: TGTGCCACCAGCAGAAAAGAGCTAGCGTTCGATACGCAGTATTTT. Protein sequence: CATSRKELAFDTQYF. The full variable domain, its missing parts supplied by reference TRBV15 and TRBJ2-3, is DAMVIQNPRYQVTQFGKPVTLSCSQTLNHNVMYWYQQKSSQAPKLLFHYYDKDFNNEADTPDNFQSRRPNTSFCFLDIRSPGLGDTAMYLCATSRKELAFDTQYFGPGTRLTVL.

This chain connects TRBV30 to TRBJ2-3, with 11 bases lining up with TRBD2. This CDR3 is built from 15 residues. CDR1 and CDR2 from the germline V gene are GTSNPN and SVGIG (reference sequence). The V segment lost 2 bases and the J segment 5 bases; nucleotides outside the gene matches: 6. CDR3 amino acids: CAWSRASGRRDTQYF. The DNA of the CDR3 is TGTGCCTGGAGTCGGGCTAGCGGGAGGAGAGATACGCAGTATTTT.

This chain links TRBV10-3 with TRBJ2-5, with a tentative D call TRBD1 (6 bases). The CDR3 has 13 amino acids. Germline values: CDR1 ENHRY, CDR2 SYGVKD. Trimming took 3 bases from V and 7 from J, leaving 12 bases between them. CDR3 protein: CAISDAGEGTQYF. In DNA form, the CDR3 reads TGTGCCATCAGTGACGCAGGGGAAGGGACCCAGTACTTC.

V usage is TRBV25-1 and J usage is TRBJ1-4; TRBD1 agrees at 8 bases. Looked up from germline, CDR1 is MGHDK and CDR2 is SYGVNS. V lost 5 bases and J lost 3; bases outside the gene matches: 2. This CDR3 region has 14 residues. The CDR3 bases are TGTGCCAGCAGTAACAGGGGGGCTAATGAAAAACTGTTTTTT. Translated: CASSNRGANEKLFF.

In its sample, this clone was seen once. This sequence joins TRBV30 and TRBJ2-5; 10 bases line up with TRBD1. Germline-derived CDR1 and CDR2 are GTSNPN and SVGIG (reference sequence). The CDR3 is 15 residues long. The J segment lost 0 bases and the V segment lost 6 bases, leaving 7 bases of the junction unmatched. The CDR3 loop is CACVRQGANQETQYF. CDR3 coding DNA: TGTGCCTGCGTAAGACAGGGGGCCAACCAAGAGACCCAGTACTTC.

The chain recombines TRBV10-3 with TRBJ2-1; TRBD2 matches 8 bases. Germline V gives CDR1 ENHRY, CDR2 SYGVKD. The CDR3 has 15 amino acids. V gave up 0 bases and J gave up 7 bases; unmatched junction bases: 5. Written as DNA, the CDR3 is TGTGCCATCAGTGAGTCTAGCGGGATAGGGAATGAGCAGTTCTTC. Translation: CAISESSGIGNEQFF.

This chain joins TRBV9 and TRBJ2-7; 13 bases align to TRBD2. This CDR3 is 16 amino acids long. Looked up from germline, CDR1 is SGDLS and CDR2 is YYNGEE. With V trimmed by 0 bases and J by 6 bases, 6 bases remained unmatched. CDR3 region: CASSVEGLAGLGEQYF. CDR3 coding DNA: TGTGCCAGCAGCGTAGAGGGACTAGCGGGACTTGGCGAGCAGTACTTC. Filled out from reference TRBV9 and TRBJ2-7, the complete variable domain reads DSGVTQTPKHLITATGQRVTLRCSPRSGDLSVYWYQQSLDQGLQFLIQYYNGEERAKGNILERFSAQQFPDLHSELNLSSLELGDSALYFCASSVEGLAGLGEQYFGPGTRLTVT.

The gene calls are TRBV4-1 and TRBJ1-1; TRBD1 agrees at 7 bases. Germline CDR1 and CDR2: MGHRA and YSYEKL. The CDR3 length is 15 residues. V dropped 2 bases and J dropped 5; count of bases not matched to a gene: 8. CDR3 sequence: CASSQRQGRGTEAFF. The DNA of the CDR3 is TGCGCCAGCAGCCAACGACAGGGCAGGGGTACTGAAGCTTTCTTT.

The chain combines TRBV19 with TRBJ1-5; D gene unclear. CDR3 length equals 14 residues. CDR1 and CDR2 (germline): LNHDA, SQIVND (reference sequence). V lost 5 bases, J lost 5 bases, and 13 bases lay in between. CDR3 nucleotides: TGTGCCAGTAGTGAGGATAAGGATTATCAGCCCCAGCATTTT. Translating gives CASSEDKDYQPQHF.

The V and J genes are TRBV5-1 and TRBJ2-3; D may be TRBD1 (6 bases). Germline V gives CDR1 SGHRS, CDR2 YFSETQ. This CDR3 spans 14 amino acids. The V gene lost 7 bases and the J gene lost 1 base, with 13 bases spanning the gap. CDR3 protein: CASSRGTRTDTQYF. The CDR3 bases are TGCGCCAGCTCCAGGGGTACCCGCACAGATACGCAGTATTTT.

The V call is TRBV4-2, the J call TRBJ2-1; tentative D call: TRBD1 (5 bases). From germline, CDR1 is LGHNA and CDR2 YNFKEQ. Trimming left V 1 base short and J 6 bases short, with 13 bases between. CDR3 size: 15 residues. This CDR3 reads CASSQGSSRVNEQFF. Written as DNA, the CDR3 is TGTGCCAGCAGCCAAGGATCGAGCAGGGTCAATGAGCAGTTCTTC.

The DNA of the CDR3 is TGTGCCAGCAGCTTAACGCTAGCGGGGGATACGCAGTATTTT. It encodes CASSLTLAGDTQYF. The chain couples TRBV7-2 to TRBJ2-3, with 9 nucleotides matching TRBD2. The CDR3 consists of 14 residues. V lost 2 bases and J lost 6; bases outside the gene matches: 3. Per germline, CDR1 SGHTA and CDR2 FQGNSA.

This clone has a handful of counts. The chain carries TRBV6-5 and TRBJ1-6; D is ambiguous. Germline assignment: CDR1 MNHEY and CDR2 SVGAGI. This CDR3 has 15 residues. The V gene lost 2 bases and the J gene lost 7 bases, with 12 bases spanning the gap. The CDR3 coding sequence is TGTGCCAGCAGTTACAGCCGGGAGGTGAATTCACCCCTCCACTTT. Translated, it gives CASSYSREVNSPLHF.

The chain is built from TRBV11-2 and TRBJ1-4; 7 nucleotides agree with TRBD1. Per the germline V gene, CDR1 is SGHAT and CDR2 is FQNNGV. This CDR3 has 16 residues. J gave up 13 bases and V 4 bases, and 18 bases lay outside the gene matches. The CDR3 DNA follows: TGTGCCAGCAGCTCTCACCGGGACAGACTTCTCAAGGGACTGTTTTTT. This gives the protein CASSSHRDRLLKGLFF.

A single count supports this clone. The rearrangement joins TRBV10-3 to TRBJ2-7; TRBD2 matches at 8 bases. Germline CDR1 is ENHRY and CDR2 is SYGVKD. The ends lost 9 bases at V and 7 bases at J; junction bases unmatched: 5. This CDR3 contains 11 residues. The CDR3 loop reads CAMGREGEQYF. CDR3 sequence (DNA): TGTGCCATGGGACGGGAGGGAGAGCAGTACTTC.